Listed here is a single T cell receptor beta chain. Its cognate antigen is unknown. Clones were sequenced by immunoSEQ multiplex PCR, and TCRdb holds only the in-frame ones, with some missing. In the table there are approximately 170,000 clones, 91% of which are singletons. This record belongs to a study of cytomegalovirus exposure and HLA in healthy donors. General observations from the study: Most sequenced TCRs were rare (though some public TCRs occurred in many donors).

J was trimmed by 5 bases and V by 5 bases; bases with no gene match: 7. The CDR3 has 15 amino acids. The germline gives CDR1 SGHAT, CDR2 FQNNGV. This TCR was sampled from a woman aged 18-29 years in good health and CMV-seropositive. Sequencing used PBMCs. The genes are TRBV11-2 and TRBJ1-4; 8 bases fit TRBD1. CDR3 sequence: CASSDRDRMNEKLFF. The CDR3 DNA follows: TGTGCCAGCAGCGACCGGGACAGGATGAATGAAAAACTGTTTTTT.